This is a list of T cell receptor beta chains from one sample in a study of blood T cells in healthy people across ages. TCRdb re-called the 5' RACE reads with MiXCR, one entry per CDR3 protein. Found here are 1.5 million to 2 million distinct CDR3 sequences, approximately 28% of them singletons; the top ten hold around 7.7%. Sequenced: blood. The receptor source for this set is a woman aged 30 to 39 in good health. The CDR3 runs from the conserved cysteine through the conserved F or W. Fields, in order: clone size, D gene, J gene, V gene, CDR3 DNA, CDR3 protein. A D gene is named only where the DNA matches it firmly. Where a row states a size, it is once, few, many or the class of an expanded clone; other rows omit it.

>few|TRBD1|TRBJ2-5|TRBV6-5
TGTGCCAGCAGTTACGGGGGACAGGGGACGGGTCAGTACTTC
CASSYGGQGTGQYF
>once|TRBD2|TRBJ2-1|TRBV6-1
TGTACCAGCAGCCCTAGCGGGGGAACCTACAATGAGCAGTTCTTC
CTSSPSGGTYNEQFF
>few|-|TRBJ2-5|TRBV5-1
TGCGCCAGCGGACTCTCCGGAGGGCCCCAAGAGACCCAGTACTTC
CASGLSGGPQETQYF
>-|TRBD1|TRBJ1-1|TRBV4-1
TGCGCCAGCAGCCCACAGGGGCCGAAGAACACTGAAGCTTTCTTT
CASSPQGPKNTEAFF
>-|-|TRBJ2-5|TRBV5-6
TGTGCCAGCACCTTTTACGCCGGCGACGAGCGGTACTTC
CASTFYAGDERYF
>-|-|TRBJ2-3|TRBV6-6
TGTGCCAGCGGCCCGGTTGTGGGGGGGCAGTATTTT
CASGPVVGGQYF
>many|TRBD2|TRBJ2-7|TRBV7-2
TGTGCCAGCAGCTTAGGACTAGCGTGGTACGAGCAGTACTTC
CASSLGLAWYEQYF
>few|-|TRBJ2-4|TRBV24-1
TGTGCCACCACCCAAACCGGGAACTACTCCTACAATGAGCAGTACTTC
CATTQTGNYSYNEQYF
>few|-|TRBJ2-6|TRBV7-9
TGTGCCAGCAGCCGCGGGACCACGTCTGGGGCCAACGTCCTGACTTTC
CASSRGTTSGANVLTF
>few|TRBD2|TRBJ2-2|TRBV27
TGTGCCAGCACCGTTAGCGGGGGGGCCGGGGAGCTGTTTTTT
CASTVSGGAGELFF
>many|-|TRBJ2-1|TRBV12-3/TRBV12-4
TGTGCCAGCAGTTTGGGAACACTCAACAATGAGCAGTTCTTC
CASSLGTLNNEQFF
>many|TRBD1|TRBJ2-1|TRBV9
TGTGCCAGCAGCGCAGGGACAGACAATGAGCAGTTCTTC
CASSAGTDNEQFF